This T cell receptor (beta chain) was recorded in a study of T-cell reconstitution after alpha-beta-depleted transplantation in children. Overall study findings and caveats: T-cell counts and diversity at one year following transplant were attributed mainly to newly produced T cells. Surviving recipient T cells and thymic progenitors produced the high day-60 TCRbeta diversity seen in some patients.

Unique molecular identifiers were incorporated during preparation of the TCRbeta library. TCRdb re-analysed the PCR reads in MiXCR, keeping a single row per CDR3 protein. This sample has approximately 800,000 distinct CDR3 sequences, with 16% found just once. This clonotype was observed a handful of times. The antigen remains unidentified. V lost 2 bases, J lost 5 bases, and 10 bases stayed unmatched. This CDR3 spans 16 amino acids. Germline V gene lookup returns CDR1 SGHNT and CDR2 YYREEE (reference sequence). This TCR derives from a male patient between 10 and 17 years old who had a stem cell transplant for acute lymphoblastic leukemia, so the T cells may come from the graft donor. The chain recombines TRBV5-4 with TRBJ2-5; 9 bases agree with TRBD1. The sample consisted of PBMCs, mostly from graft donor cells, taken 360 days after TCRalphabeta/CD19-depleted stem cell transplant. This chain's CDR3 is CASSFRGTGRAETQYF. The CDR3 bases are TGTGCCAGCAGCTTTCGGGGGACAGGGAGGGCGGAGACCCAGTACTTC.